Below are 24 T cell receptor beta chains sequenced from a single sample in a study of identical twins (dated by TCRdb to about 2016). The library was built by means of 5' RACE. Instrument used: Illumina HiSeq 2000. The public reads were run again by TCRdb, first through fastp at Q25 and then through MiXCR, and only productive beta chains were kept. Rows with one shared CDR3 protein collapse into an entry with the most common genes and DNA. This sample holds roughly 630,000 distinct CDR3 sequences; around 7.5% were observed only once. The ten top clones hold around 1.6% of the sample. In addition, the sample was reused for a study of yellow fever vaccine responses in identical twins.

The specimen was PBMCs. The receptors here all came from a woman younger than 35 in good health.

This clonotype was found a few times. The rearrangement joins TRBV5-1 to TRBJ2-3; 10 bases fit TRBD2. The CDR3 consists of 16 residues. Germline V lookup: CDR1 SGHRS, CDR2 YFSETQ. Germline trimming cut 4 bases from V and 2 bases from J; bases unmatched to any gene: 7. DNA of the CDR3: TGCGCCAGCAGCCTCACTAGCGGGGTTATCACAGATACGCAGTATTTT. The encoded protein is CASSLTSGVITDTQYF.

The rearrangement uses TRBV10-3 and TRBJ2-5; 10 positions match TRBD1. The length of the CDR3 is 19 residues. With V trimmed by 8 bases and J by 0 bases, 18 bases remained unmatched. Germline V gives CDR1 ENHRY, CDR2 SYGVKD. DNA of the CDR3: TGTGCCATCTGTTCAAATCTCCCGACAGGGGGCTGGGACCAAGAGACCCAGTACTTC. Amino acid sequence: CAICSNLPTGGWDQETQYF.

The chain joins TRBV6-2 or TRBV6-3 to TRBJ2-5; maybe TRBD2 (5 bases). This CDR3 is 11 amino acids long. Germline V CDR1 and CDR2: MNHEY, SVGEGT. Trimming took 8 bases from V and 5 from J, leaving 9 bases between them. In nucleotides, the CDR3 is TGTGCCAGCCTCGGCGGGGAGACCCAGTACTTC. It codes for CASLGGETQYF.

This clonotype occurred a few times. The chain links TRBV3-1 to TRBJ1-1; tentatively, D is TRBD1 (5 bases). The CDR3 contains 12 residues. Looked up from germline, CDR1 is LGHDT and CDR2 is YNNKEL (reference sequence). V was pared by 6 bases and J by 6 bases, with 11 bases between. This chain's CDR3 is CASRQGSAEAFF. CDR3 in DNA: TGTGCCAGCAGGCAGGGATCAGCTGAAGCTTTCTTT.

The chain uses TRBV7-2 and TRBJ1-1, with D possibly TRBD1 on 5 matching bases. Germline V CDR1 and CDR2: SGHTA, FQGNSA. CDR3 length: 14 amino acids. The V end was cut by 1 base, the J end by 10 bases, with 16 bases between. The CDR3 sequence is CASSLVGSSGRAFF. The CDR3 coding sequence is TGTGCCAGCAGCTTAGTTGGCTCATCAGGGAGAGCTTTCTTT.

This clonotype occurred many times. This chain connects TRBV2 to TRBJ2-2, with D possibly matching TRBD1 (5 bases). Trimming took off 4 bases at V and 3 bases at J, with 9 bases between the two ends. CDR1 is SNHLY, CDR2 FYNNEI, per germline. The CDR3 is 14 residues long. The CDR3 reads CASSGQGYTGELFF. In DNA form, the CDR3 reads TGTGCCAGCAGTGGCCAGGGATACACCGGGGAGCTGTTTTTT.

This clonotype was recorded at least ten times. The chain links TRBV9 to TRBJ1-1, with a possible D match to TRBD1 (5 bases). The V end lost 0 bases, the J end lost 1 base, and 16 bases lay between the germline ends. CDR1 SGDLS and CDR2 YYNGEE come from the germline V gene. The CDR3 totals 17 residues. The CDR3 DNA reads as TGTGCCAGCAGCGTAGGGGGCACTGGGAGAGGGAACACTGAAGCTTTCTTT. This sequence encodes CASSVGGTGRGNTEAFF. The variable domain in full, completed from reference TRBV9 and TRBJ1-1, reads DSGVTQTPKHLITATGQRVTLRCSPRSGDLSVYWYQQSLDQGLQFLIQYYNGEERAKGNILERFSAQQFPDLHSELNLSSLELGDSALYFCASSVGGTGRGNTEAFFGQGTRLTVV.

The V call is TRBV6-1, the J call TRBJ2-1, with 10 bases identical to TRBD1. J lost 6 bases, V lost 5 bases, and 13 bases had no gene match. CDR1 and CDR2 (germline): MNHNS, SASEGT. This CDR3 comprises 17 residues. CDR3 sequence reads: CASSPLSAGDRGNEQFF. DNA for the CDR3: TGTGCCAGCAGTCCACTCTCGGCTGGGGACAGGGGCAATGAGCAGTTCTTC.

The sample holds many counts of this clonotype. The CDR3 sequence: CASSQADSSYNEQFF. In DNA form, the CDR3 reads TGCGCCAGCAGCCAAGCGGATAGCTCCTACAATGAGCAGTTCTTC. The V call is TRBV5-1, the J call TRBJ2-1; D possibly corresponds to TRBD2 (5 bases). Germline V gives CDR1 SGHRS, CDR2 YFSETQ. The V end lost 4 bases, the J end lost 0 bases, and 11 bases lay between the germline ends. The length of the CDR3 is 15 residues. The full variable domain, with the rest looked up from reference TRBV5-1 and TRBJ2-1, is KAGVTQTPRYLIKTRGQQVTLSCSPISGHRSVSWYQQTPGQGLQFLFEYFSETQRNKGNFPGRFSGRQFSNSRSEMNVSTLELGDSALYLCASSQADSSYNEQFFGPGTRLTVL.

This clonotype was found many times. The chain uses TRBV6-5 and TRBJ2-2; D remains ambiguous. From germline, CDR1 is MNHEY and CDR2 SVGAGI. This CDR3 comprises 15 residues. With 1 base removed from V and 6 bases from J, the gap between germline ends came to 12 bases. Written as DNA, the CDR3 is TGTGCCAGCAGTTACTATGGACCTAGGGCCGGGGAGCTGTTTTTT. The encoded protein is CASSYYGPRAGELFF.

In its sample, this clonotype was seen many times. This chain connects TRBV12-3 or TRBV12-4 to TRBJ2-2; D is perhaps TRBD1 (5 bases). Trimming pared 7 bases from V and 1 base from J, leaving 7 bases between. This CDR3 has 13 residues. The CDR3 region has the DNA TGTGCCAGCAAAAGGGGGAACACCGGGGAGCTGTTTTTT. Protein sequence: CASKRGNTGELFF.

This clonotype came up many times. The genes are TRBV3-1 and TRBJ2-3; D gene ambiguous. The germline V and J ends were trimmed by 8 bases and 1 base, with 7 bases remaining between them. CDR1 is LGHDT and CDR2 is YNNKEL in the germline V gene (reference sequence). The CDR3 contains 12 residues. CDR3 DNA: TGTGCCAGCTCCAGGCGCACAGATACGCAGTATTTT. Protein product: CASSRRTDTQYF.

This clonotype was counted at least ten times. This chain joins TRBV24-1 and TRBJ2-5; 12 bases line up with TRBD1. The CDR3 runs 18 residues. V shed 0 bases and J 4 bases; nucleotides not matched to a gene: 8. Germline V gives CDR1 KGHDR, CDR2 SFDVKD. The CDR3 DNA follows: TGTGCCACCAGTGATTTGAGGCCGGGGACAGGGGGCATAGAGACCCAGTACTTC. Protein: CATSDLRPGTGGIETQYF.

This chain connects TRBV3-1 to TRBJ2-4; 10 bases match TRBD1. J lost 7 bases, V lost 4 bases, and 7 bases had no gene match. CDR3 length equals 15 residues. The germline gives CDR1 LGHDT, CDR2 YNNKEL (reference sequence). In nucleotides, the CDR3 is TGTGCCAGCAGCCCCAGAGGGACAGGGGTCAACATTCAGTACTTC. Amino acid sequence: CASSPRGTGVNIQYF.

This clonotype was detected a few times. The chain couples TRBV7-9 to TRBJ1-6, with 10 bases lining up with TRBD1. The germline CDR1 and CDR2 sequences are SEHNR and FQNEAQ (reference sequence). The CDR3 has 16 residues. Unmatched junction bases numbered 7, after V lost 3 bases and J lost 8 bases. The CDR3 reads CASSFGTGAVDSPLHF. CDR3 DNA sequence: TGTGCCAGCAGCTTTGGGACAGGGGCTGTAGATTCACCCCTCCACTTT.

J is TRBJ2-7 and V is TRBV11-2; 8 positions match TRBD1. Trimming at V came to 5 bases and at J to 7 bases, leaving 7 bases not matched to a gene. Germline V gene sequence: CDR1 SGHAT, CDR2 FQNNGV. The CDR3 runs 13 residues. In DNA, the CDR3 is TGTGCCAGCAGCCCAGGACAGGGACGAGAGCAGTACTTC. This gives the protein CASSPGQGREQYF.

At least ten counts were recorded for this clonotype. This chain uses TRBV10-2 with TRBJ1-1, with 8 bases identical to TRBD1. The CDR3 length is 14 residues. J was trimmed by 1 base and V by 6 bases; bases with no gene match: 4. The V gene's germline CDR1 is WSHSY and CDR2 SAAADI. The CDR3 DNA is TGCGCCAGCAGAGGACAGGGCGGGAACACTGAAGCTTTCTTT. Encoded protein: CASRGQGGNTEAFF.

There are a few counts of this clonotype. The CDR3 here is CASSEPGQGLAKNIQYF. Here the CDR3 DNA reads TGTGCCAGCAGTGAACCGGGACAGGGCTTAGCCAAAAACATTCAGTACTTC. The chain carries TRBV25-1 and TRBJ2-4; 9 bases map to TRBD1. V shed 2 bases and J 0 bases; nucleotides not matched to a gene: 5. The CDR3 extends over 17 amino acids. Germline CDR1 MGHDK, CDR2 SYGVNS.

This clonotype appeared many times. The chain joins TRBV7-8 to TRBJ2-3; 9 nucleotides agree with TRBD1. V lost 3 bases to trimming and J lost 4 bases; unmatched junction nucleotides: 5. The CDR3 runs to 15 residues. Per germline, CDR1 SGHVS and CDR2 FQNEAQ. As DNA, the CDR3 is TGTGCCAGCAGCTTCGGGGGACAGGGTGCAGATACGCAGTATTTT. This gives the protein CASSFGGQGADTQYF. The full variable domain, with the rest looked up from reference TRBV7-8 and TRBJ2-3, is GAGVSQSPRYKVAKRGQDVALRCDPISGHVSLFWYQQALGQGPEFLTYFQNEAQLDKSGLPSDRFFAERPEGSVSTLKIQRTQQEDSAVYLCASSFGGQGADTQYFGPGTRLTVL.

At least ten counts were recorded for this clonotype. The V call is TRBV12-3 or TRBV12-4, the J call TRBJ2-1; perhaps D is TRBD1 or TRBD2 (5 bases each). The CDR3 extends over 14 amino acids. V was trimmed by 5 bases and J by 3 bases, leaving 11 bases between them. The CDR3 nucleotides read TGTGCCAGCAGTGACCGGGACCTCTACAATGAGCAGTTCTTC. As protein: CASSDRDLYNEQFF.

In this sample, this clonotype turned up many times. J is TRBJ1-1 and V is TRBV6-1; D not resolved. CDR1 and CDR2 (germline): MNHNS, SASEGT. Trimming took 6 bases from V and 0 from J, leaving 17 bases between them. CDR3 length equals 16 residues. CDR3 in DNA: TGTGCCAGCAGCCCGCCGTGGGTTGGGATGAACACTGAAGCTTTCTTT. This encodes CASSPPWVGMNTEAFF.

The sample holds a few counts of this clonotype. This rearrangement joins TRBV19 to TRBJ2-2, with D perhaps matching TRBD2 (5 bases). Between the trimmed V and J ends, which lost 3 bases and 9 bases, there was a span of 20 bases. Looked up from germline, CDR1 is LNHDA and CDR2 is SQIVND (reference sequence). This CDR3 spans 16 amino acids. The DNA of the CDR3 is TGTGCCAGTAGTATCCCAGTGATGACGACTACCCGGGAGCTGTTTTTT. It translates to CASSIPVMTTTRELFF.

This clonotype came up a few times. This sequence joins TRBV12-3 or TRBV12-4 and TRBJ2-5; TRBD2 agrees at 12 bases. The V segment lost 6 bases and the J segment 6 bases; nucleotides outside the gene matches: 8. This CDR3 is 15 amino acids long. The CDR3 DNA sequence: TGTGCCAGCAGCTCACCGACTAGCGGGAGAAAGACCCAGTACTTC. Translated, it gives CASSSPTSGRKTQYF.

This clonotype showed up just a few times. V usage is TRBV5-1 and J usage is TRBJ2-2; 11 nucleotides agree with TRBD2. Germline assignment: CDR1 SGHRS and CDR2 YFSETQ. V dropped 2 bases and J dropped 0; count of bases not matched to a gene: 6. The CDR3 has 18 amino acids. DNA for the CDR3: TGCGCCAGCAGCTTAGTTACTAGCGGGAGCCCGAACACCGGGGAGCTGTTTTTT. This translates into CASSLVTSGSPNTGELFF.